A single sample is the source of the 14 T cell receptor beta chains below, sequenced in a study of cytomegalovirus exposure and HLA in healthy donors. Primers: 60 Vbeta forward and 13 Jbeta reverse. The protocol was immunoSEQ multiplex PCR, while the TCRdb copy is restricted to in-frame clones and leaves out a portion. Here the sample spans 55,000 or so clones, 80% to 85% being singletons. Source material: PBMCs. These receptors originate from a man between 25 and 39 years old in good health and CMV-seronegative.

The V call is TRBV30, the J call TRBJ1-5; TRBD1 is a possible D gene (6 bases). Trimming pared 3 bases from V and 4 bases from J, leaving 16 bases between. The germline gives CDR1 GTSNPN, CDR2 SVGIG (reference sequence). This CDR3 spans 15 amino acids. The CDR3 region is CAWSLPGQSNQPQHF. Here the CDR3 DNA reads TGTGCCTGGAGCCTACCCGGACAGTCTAATCAGCCCCAGCATTTT.

This chain links TRBV27 with TRBJ1-5, with TRBD1 identical over 7 bases. Germline lookup yields CDR1 MNHEY and CDR2 SMNVEV (reference sequence). V was pared by 5 bases and J by 6 bases, with 7 bases of the junction left unmatched. The CDR3 sequence is 14 residues long. The DNA of the CDR3 is TGTGCCAGCAGTCCCCGACAGGGCAGTCAGCCCCAGCATTTT. Translation: CASSPRQGSQPQHF.

The V gene is TRBV5-4, the J gene TRBJ2-5, with TRBD1 identical over 9 bases. This CDR3 contains 14 residues. Germline-derived CDR1 and CDR2 are SGHNT and YYREEE (reference sequence). V was clipped by 4 bases and J by 4 bases; unmatched bases: 5. DNA of the CDR3: TGTGCCAGCAGCACACAGGGGGCTGTAGAGACCCAGTACTTC. As protein: CASSTQGAVETQYF.

The rearrangement joins TRBV27 to TRBJ2-1, with 10 positions matching TRBD2. CDR3 size: 15 residues. Germline-derived CDR1 and CDR2 are MNHEY and SMNVEV (reference sequence). Trimming took 7 bases from V and 7 from J; bases not matched to a gene: 10. CDR3 amino acids: CASKTSGGAINEQFF. Written as DNA, the CDR3 is TGTGCCAGCAAGACGAGCGGGGGGGCCATAAATGAGCAGTTCTTC.

V and J are TRBV5-1 and TRBJ1-1; D uncertain. CDR1 is SGHRS, CDR2 YFSETQ, per germline. The length of the CDR3 is 17 residues. The V and J ends lost 1 base and 2 bases respectively, with 18 bases between them. The CDR3 here is CASSLLVTGLKNTEAFF. In DNA form, the CDR3 reads TGCGCCAGCAGCTTGTTAGTTACGGGGTTAAAAAACACTGAAGCTTTCTTT.

The rearrangement joins TRBV5-1 to TRBJ1-1; D not certain. Trimming took off 1 base at V and 2 bases at J, with 9 bases between the two ends. This CDR3 has 14 amino acids. CDR1 is SGHRS, CDR2 YFSETQ, per germline. Here the CDR3 DNA reads TGCGCCAGCAGCTTGTTAACAGCTAACACTGAAGCTTTCTTT. Encoded protein: CASSLLTANTEAFF.

The gene calls are TRBV5-6 and TRBJ1-3; D ambiguous. This CDR3 is built from 16 residues. Trimming took off 2 bases at V and 0 bases at J, with 12 bases between the two ends. CDR1 is SGHDT and CDR2 is YYEEEE in the germline V gene. The CDR3: CASSLLTRFSGNTIYF. In DNA form, the CDR3 reads TGTGCCAGCAGCTTATTAACCAGGTTCTCTGGAAACACCATATATTTT.

The rearrangement links TRBV7-9 to TRBJ1-3; weak D call: TRBD1 (6 bases). The germline CDR1 and CDR2 sequences are SEHNR and FQNEAQ (reference sequence). Trimming pared 3 bases from V and 8 bases from J, leaving 14 bases between. The CDR3 covers 14 residues. The CDR3 DNA is TGTGCCAGCAGCTTCGAGGGACAATCCGACACCATATATTTT. Translating gives CASSFEGQSDTIYF.

The chain carries TRBV27 and TRBJ1-5, with TRBD1 identical over 9 bases. V trimming: 8 bases; J trimming: 3 bases; junction bases outside the gene matches: 11. CDR3 length: 16 residues. CDR1 is MNHEY, CDR2 SMNVEV, per germline (reference sequence). The CDR3 is CASWGQGRGPNQPQHF. DNA of the CDR3: TGTGCCAGCTGGGGACAGGGCAGAGGCCCCAATCAGCCCCAGCATTTT.

The chain employs TRBV19 and TRBJ2-3; 8 bases map to TRBD2. This CDR3 is 17 amino acids long. After removal of 3 bases from V and 5 bases from J, the junction contained 13 bases not matched to a gene. CDR1 and CDR2 from the germline V gene are LNHDA and SQIVND (reference sequence). CDR3 DNA sequence: TGTGCCAGTAGTATCAACCCGCCGGGACTAGTTGAAGATACGCAGTATTTT. This codes for CASSINPPGLVEDTQYF.

The chain is built from TRBV7-2 and TRBJ2-1, with D tentatively TRBD2 (5 bases). V was trimmed by 2 bases and J by 8 bases, leaving 16 bases between them. CDR3 length: 15 residues. CDR1 is SGHTA, CDR2 FQGNSA, per germline. The CDR3 sequence is CASSLRVASQYEQFF. DNA of the CDR3: TGTGCCAGCAGCTTAAGGGTAGCGTCCCAGTATGAGCAGTTCTTC.

This chain connects TRBV7-8 to TRBJ2-1; 10 bases agree with TRBD1. The junction had 3 bases not matched to a gene; V was cut back by 5 bases and J by 2 bases. Germline V gene sequence: CDR1 SGHVS, CDR2 FQNEAQ. This CDR3 is built from 15 residues. The chain's CDR3 is CASSRDRGTYNEQFF. The CDR3 nucleotides read TGTGCCAGCAGCCGGGACAGGGGAACCTACAATGAGCAGTTCTTC.

This sequence joins TRBV4-3 and TRBJ1-2; D possibly corresponds to TRBD1 (5 bases). The CDR3 loop spans 14 amino acids. The germline V and J ends were trimmed by 0 bases and 4 bases, with 9 bases remaining between them. Germline loops: CDR1 LGHNA, CDR2 YSLEER. CDR3 sequence (DNA): TGCGCCAGCAGCCAAGAGCGGGGGTCCTATGGCTACACCTTC. Protein sequence: CASSQERGSYGYTF.

CDR3 DNA: TGTGCCAGCAGTCGAGGACAGGGCACCTACGAGCAGTACTTC. Translation: CASSRGQGTYEQYF. This chain links TRBV6-5 with TRBJ2-7; the match to TRBD1 covers 8 bases. The germline V gene has CDR1 MNHEY and CDR2 SVGAGI. V gave up 5 bases and J gave up 2 bases; unmatched junction bases: 5. This CDR3 is 14 amino acids long.